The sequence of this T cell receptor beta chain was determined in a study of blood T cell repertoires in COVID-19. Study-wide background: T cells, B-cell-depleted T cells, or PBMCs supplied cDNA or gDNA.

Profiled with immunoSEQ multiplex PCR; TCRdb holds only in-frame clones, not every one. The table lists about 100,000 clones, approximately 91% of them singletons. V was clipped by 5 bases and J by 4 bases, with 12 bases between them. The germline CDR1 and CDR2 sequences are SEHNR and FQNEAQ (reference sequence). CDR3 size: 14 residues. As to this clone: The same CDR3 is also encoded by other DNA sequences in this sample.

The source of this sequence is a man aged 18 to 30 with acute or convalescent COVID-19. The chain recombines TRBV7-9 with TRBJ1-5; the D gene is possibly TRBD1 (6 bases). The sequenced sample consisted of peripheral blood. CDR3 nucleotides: TGTGCCAGCAGCCCTACAGGGTCGAATCAGCCCCAGCATTTT. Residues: CASSPTGSNQPQHF.